The 18 T cell receptor beta chains below were found in one sample sequenced in a study of CD8+ T cells in alopecia areata. As for treatment: oral pan-JAK inhibitor, 5-10 mg twice daily. cDNA reverse transcribed from extracted RNA served as the sequencing template. Sequencing was performed with immunoSEQ multiplex PCR; in TCRdb, only in-frame clones are kept and a portion is missing. The repertoire has over 150,000 clones, about 48% of them found once; the top ten carry roughly 10%. The sample in question was CD8+ T cells sorted from blood, obtained at week 24, from a patient treated with tofacitinib. The receptors derive from a human donor with alopecia areata.

Only a few counts were recorded for this clone. The chain employs TRBV29-1 and TRBJ1-2; possibly TRBD1 for D (5 bases). The germline V gene has CDR1 SQVTM and CDR2 ANQGSEA. The V gene lost 2 bases and the J gene lost 4 bases, with 17 bases spanning the gap. CDR3 size: 15 residues. The CDR3 nucleotides are TGCAGCGTTGAACAAAGGGACGGCGCGATCTATGGCTACACCTTC. Its protein product is CSVEQRDGAIYGYTF.

The chain uses TRBV4-3 and TRBJ1-5; 7 bases fit TRBD1. Germline loops: CDR1 LGHNA, CDR2 YSLEER. Germline trimming cut 0 bases from V and 5 bases from J; bases unmatched to any gene: 7. This CDR3 is built from 16 residues. Here the CDR3 DNA reads TGCGCCAGCAGCCAAGATAGGGGGCAACGGGATCAGCCCCAGCATTTT. As protein: CASSQDRGQRDQPQHF.

This clone was seen only a few times. CDR3: CAVRPGGEHYGYTF. The CDR3 bases are TGTGCCGTACGTCCAGGGGGCGAGCACTATGGCTACACCTTC. The chain combines TRBV19 with TRBJ1-2, with 8 bases aligning to TRBD1. This CDR3 region has 14 residues. The ends lost 11 bases at V and 3 bases at J; junction bases unmatched: 11. CDR1 and CDR2 (germline): LNHDA, SQIVND (reference sequence).

This clone showed up just a few times. The chain carries TRBV11-2 and TRBJ2-1, with D unresolved. V lost 8 bases, J lost 9 bases, and 14 bases lay in between. Germline loops: CDR1 SGHAT, CDR2 FQNNGV. The CDR3 is made up of 12 amino acids. The DNA for the CDR3 is TGTGCCAGCCTCGCTTGGTCCGGTGAGCAGTTCTTC. Protein sequence: CASLAWSGEQFF.

This sequence joins TRBV9 and TRBJ2-2, with D perhaps matching TRBD1 (5 bases). The CDR3 spans 17 residues. Looked up from germline, CDR1 is SGDLS and CDR2 is YYNGEE. Trimming removed 1 base from V and 0 bases from J, with 13 bases in between. This CDR3 reads CASSVQGGGPNTGELFF. For the CDR3, the DNA is TGTGCCAGCAGCGTACAGGGTGGCGGTCCGAACACCGGGGAGCTGTTTTTT.

V usage is TRBV30 and J usage is TRBJ2-1; 9 nucleotides match TRBD1. The CDR3 covers 15 residues. Germline CDR1 is GTSNPN and CDR2 is SVGIG (reference sequence). V dropped 5 bases and J dropped 5; count of bases not matched to a gene: 10. The DNA of the CDR3 is TGTGCCTGGGCGTCCGGGACAGGGAGCAACAATGAGCAGTTCTTC. This gives the protein CAWASGTGSNNEQFF.

This chain joins TRBV30 and TRBJ1-1; D ambiguous. This CDR3 spans 12 amino acids. CDR1 and CDR2 from the germline V gene are GTSNPN and SVGIG (reference sequence). The V end lost 3 bases, the J end lost 0 bases, and 5 bases lay between the germline ends. The CDR3 sequence is CAWRQLNTEAFF. CDR3 DNA: TGTGCCTGGAGACAGCTGAACACTGAAGCTTTCTTT.

J is TRBJ1-4 and V is TRBV7-9; D perhaps matches TRBD1 (5 bases). Germline V gene sequence: CDR1 SEHNR, CDR2 FQNEAQ (reference sequence). The CDR3 sequence is 15 residues long. V lost 1 base to trimming and J lost 14 bases, with 20 bases between them. CDR3 sequence (DNA): TGTGCCAGCAGCTTAGAGGATCAAGGGGCGCTTGTGCTGTTTTTT. Translated, it gives CASSLEDQGALVLFF.

This clone appeared a few times. V and J are TRBV9 and TRBJ2-5; TRBD1 matches 8 bases. CDR3 length: 15 amino acids. The trim removed 0 bases at V and 4 bases at J, leaving 5 bases unmatched. The germline CDR1 and CDR2 sequences are SGDLS and YYNGEE. CDR3 sequence: CASSVEDRVAETQYF. Here the CDR3 DNA reads TGTGCCAGCAGCGTAGAGGACAGGGTGGCAGAGACCCAGTACTTC.

CDR3 DNA: TGTGCCAGCAGCGTAGAGGACACCTTGTACCTCACTGAAGCTTTCTTT. Protein: CASSVEDTLYLTEAFF. The rearrangement joins TRBV9 to TRBJ1-1; weak D call: TRBD1 (5 bases). The germline V gene has CDR1 SGDLS and CDR2 YYNGEE. V was pared by 0 bases and J by 4 bases, with 16 bases between. There are 16 residues in the CDR3.

This chain links TRBV29-1 with TRBJ2-1; TRBD1 matches 9 bases. The CDR3 is made up of 14 amino acids. V lost 8 bases to trimming and J lost 8 bases; unmatched junction nucleotides: 13. Germline lookup yields CDR1 SQVTM and CDR2 ANQGSEA. CDR3 sequence: CSSRDRVASDEQFF. The CDR3 nucleotides are TGCAGCTCCCGGGACAGGGTCGCTTCGGATGAGCAGTTCTTC.

J is TRBJ2-5 and V is TRBV7-2; D gene ambiguous. Trimming took 2 bases from V and 2 from J, leaving 6 bases between them. Germline V lookup: CDR1 SGHTA, CDR2 FQGNSA. The CDR3 contains 13 residues. The CDR3 DNA sequence: TGTGCCAGCAGCTTACGGGCTCAAGAGACCCAGTACTTC. Its protein is CASSLRAQETQYF.

This chain joins TRBV11-2 and TRBJ2-1; 8 bases fit TRBD2. V lost 5 bases to trimming and J lost 8 bases; unmatched junction nucleotides: 8. This CDR3 has 14 amino acids. Germline V gene sequence: CDR1 SGHAT, CDR2 FQNNGV. Here the CDR3 reads CASSLISAGDEQFF. In DNA, the CDR3 is TGTGCCAGCAGCCTCATTTCAGCGGGGGATGAGCAGTTCTTC. Based on the CDR3 plus reference TRBV11-2 and TRBJ2-1, the full variable domain is EAGVAQSPRYKIIEKRQSVAFWCNPISGHATLYWYQQILGQGPKLLIQFQNNGVVDDSQLPKDRFSAERLKGVDSTLKIQPAKLEDSAVYLCASSLISAGDEQFFGPGTRLTVL.

This clone came up a few times. The gene calls are TRBV28 and TRBJ2-2; D might be TRBD1 (6 bases). The CDR3 runs 16 residues. The germline V gene encodes CDR1 MDHEN and CDR2 SYDVKM. V dropped 5 bases and J dropped 6 bases, with 19 bases sitting between them. CDR3: CASSPPSRGGAGELFF. CDR3 nucleotides: TGTGCCAGCAGTCCTCCGTCCAGGGGTGGCGCCGGGGAGCTGTTTTTT.

J is TRBJ1-5 and V is TRBV2; D call uncertain. This CDR3 contains 14 residues. V lost 7 bases and J lost 3, with 13 bases in between. The germline CDR1 and CDR2 sequences are SNHLY and FYNNEI. CDR3 residues: CASTGGRDNQPQHF. CDR3 in DNA: TGTGCCAGCACAGGTGGAAGAGACAATCAGCCCCAGCATTTT.

The chain has TRBV30 and TRBJ2-4; no clear D gene. Germline lookup yields CDR1 GTSNPN and CDR2 SVGIG (reference sequence). The CDR3 covers 13 residues. V lost 3 bases to trimming and J lost 8 bases, with 14 bases between them. CDR3 residues: CAWSPEMWDIQYF. CDR3 DNA: TGTGCCTGGAGCCCCGAAATGTGGGACATTCAGTACTTC.

This clone was seen only a few times. The rearrangement uses TRBV19 and TRBJ1-1; no firm D call. The CDR3 sequence is 13 residues long. Germline V CDR1 and CDR2: LNHDA, SQIVND (reference sequence). The V end was cut by 3 bases, the J end by 1 base, with 6 bases between. The CDR3 spells CASSMSANTEAFF. In DNA, the CDR3 is TGTGCCAGTAGTATGTCAGCGAACACTGAAGCTTTCTTT.

This chain uses TRBV14 with TRBJ2-3; D unclear. The germline CDR1 and CDR2 sequences are SGHDN and FVKESK. Trimming cost V 4 bases and J 1 base, with 9 bases left between them. The CDR3 contains 14 residues. DNA for the CDR3: TGTGCCAGCAGCCTAACGAGTCGCACAGATACGCAGTATTTT. It translates to CASSLTSRTDTQYF.